The subject of this entry is one T cell receptor (beta chain). The antigen this receptor binds is unknown. Per-base quality was not reported, and no clone a single base away is much larger than it. Using the deep immunoSEQ assay, multiplex PCR amplified TCR CDR3 regions from genomic DNA. For each cell subset, the extracted genomic DNA was distributed evenly across all wells of several immunoSEQ 96-well plates, and each plate served as one replicate. For sorted subsets, about 200 ng genomic DNA, equal to 25,000 to 35,000 T cell genomes, was loaded into each replicate PCR. The purified libraries were quantified using a Qubit 3.0 fluorometer, sized with a Bioanalyzer 2100, and then quantified again using the KAPA Library Quantification kit. A separate single-read 150-cycle Illumina NextSeq 550 flow cell was used to sequence each immunoSEQ 96-well plate. In the source study's methods: Because only junctional sequences without quality scores were contained in the immunoSEQ output, filtering matching that applied to full-length reads could not be performed. Sequences were annotated with PyIR, a Python wrapper for IgBLAST v1.9, and V/J genes and CDR3 were assigned using IMGT germline references. Any read was removed if the V/J assignment was weak (E-value above 1e-6), the CDR3 was missing, or the read contained stop codons, out-of-frame junctions, or ambiguous translated residues. A V3J clonotype was defined by an identical inferred V gene, J gene, and CDR3 amino acid sequence. To compute the percentage overlap between repertoires, the number of shared unique clonotypes was divided by the size of the smaller repertoire. Richness of each repertoire was evaluated using RTK rarefaction, the Chao1 estimator, and Recon v2.1 estimates of unobserved clonotypes. Generation probabilities were computed with OLGA for all TCRbeta clonotypes obtained by the gDNA method from a few donors. Here the immuneACCESS table is served through TCRdb, limited to in-frame sequences with V and J called. Missing clones are a known gap in these copies; in checked studies unresolved V genes cover under half, and the rest lacks a known reason. The DNA was the basis for D and trimming; V, J and clone size are from that table. The sample has approximately 2.3 million clones on record, over 85% of them singletons. The biggest ten clones account for 0.35% to 0.45% of the sample.

This record belongs to a study of shared clonotypes between healthy human individuals (dated by TCRdb to the early 2020s). Regarding the study in general: Two women and a few men aged 18 to 49 years were included in the cohort. Blood TCR repertoires of roughly five healthy adults were deeply sequenced to estimate repertoire size and the extent of clonotype sharing between individuals. For each donor, CD4 naive and CD4 memory were each given three plates, CD8 naive was given two plates, and CD8 memory was given one plate. Per donor, leukapheresis produced somewhere between about 0.94 and 8.9 billion PBMCs. Libraries were prepared and TCR repertoires were sequenced by different laboratories using diverse techniques, in order to increase sequencing depth and limit assay-specific biases. Findings and caveats that apply to the study as a whole: Approximately 5% of naive CD4, 3% to 4% of naive CD8, about 2.1% of memory CD4, and approximately 0.4% of memory CD8 clonotypes were shared across four donors. Clonotypes shared by all four sorted-subset donors showed higher generation probabilities than non-shared clonotypes. Sampling was restricted to blood, and TCR repertoires in tissue are likely to differ from TCR repertoires in blood. Rarefaction of sorted-subset datasets indicated incomplete sequencing despite the large sequencing depth. Because the study included only a small number of donors, the genetic and exposure-history diversity represented was limited. Naive subsets generally had larger estimated clonotype richness than memory subsets. Based on pairwise subsampling, the degree of clonotype sharing among donors was expected to be affected by sequencing depth.

The CDR3 numbers 14 residues from cysteine through phenylalanine. The retained sequence is limited to the CDR3, 42 bases, with the frame set at the first base. From V the trimming removes 8 bases and from J it removes 3 bases, while the gene matches leave 4 bases of the junction unaccounted for. For CDR1 and CDR2, the germline V gene lists ENHRY and SYGVKD. Donors were healthy HIV-negative adults with no recently reported acute infections or vaccinations. Every donor was a Caucasian adult residing in Nashville, Tennessee, USA. CD4+ T cells were enriched through magnetic negative selection, after which naive cells were positively selected on CD45RA and the remaining negative fraction served as the memory subset. Blood was collected by leukapheresis, and PBMCs were isolated by Ficoll-Histopaque density gradient centrifugation and then cryopreserved in liquid nitrogen vapor phase. Analytical flow cytometry was used to check the purity and quantity of each magnetically sorted T cell population. Each sorted fraction had its genomic DNA isolated and then quantified by UV absorbance on a Nanodrop 2000c.

Sequenced: naive CD4+ T cells from PBMCs. Reading the label with the study, this specimen's cell subset or site is: CD45RA+ positively selected. This TCR came from a man younger than 35 in good health. Some clones in this sample may be carry-over from other donors' samples. The chain uses TRBV10-3 and TRBJ2-2, with 9 bases in between that match TRBD1. The CDR3 protein sequence reads: CAIHRDRDTGELFF. In nucleotides, the sequence is TGTGCCATCCACCGGGACAGGGACACCGGGGAGCTGTTTTTT.